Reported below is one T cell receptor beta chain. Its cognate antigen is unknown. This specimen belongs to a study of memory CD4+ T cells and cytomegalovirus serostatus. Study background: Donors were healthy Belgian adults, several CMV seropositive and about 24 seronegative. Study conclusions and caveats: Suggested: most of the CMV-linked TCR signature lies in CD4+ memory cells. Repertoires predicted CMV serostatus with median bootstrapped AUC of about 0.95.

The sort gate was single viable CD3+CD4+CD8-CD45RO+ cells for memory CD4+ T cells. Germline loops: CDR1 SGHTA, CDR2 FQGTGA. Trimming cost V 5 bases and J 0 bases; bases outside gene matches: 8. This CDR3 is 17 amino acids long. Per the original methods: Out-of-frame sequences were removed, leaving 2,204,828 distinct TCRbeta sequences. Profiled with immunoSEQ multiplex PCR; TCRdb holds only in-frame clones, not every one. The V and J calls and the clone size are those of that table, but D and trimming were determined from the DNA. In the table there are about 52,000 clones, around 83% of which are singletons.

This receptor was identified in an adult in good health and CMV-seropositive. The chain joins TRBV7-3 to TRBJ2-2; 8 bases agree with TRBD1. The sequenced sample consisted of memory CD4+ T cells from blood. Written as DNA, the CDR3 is TGTGCCAGCAGCAGACAGGGGTACGGGGCGAACACCGGGGAGCTGTTTTTT. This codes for CASSRQGYGANTGELFF.